This is a list of T cell receptor beta chains from one sample in a study of T cell responses to AZD1222 COVID-19 vaccine. Method: immunoSEQ multiplex PCR; TCRdb's copy keeps in-frame clones and lacks some. The sample consists of roughly 130,000 clones, roughly 90% of them appearing once. The starting material was peripheral blood, obtained on day 0 of AZD1222 vaccination. The receptors stem from an adult in good health. The CDR3 runs from the conserved cysteine through the conserved F or W. D genes are given only for firm matches. The size of a clone is reported for some rows only, either as once, few or many, or as a class for expanded clones.

cdr3_aa cdr3_nt j_call clone_size d_call v_call
CASSSPYEQYF TGTGCCAGCAGTTCCCCCTACGAGCAGTACTTC TRBJ2-7 . . TRBV27
CASSLFPGTTNNEQFF TGTGCCAGCAGTTTATTTCCCGGGACTACAAACAATGAGCAGTTCTTC TRBJ2-1 . TRBD2 TRBV27
CASSPFRTNPYEQYF TGTGCCAGCAGCCCCTTTCGGACTAACCCCTACGAGCAGTACTTC TRBJ2-7 . . TRBV9
CASSFRDTGELFF TGTGCCAGCAGTTTTAGGGATACCGGGGAGCTGTTTTTT TRBJ2-2 . . TRBV12-3/TRBV12-4
CASSRLGGNTEAFF TGTGCCAGCAGCAGATTGGGGGGGAACACTGAAGCTTTCTTT TRBJ1-1 few . TRBV6-5
CASRFDDGYTF TGTGCAAGTCGCTTCGACGATGGCTACACCTTC TRBJ1-2 once . TRBV12-2
CASSPMHLMNTEAFF TGTGCCAGCTCACCGATGCACTTGATGAACACTGAAGCTTTCTTT TRBJ1-1 . . TRBV18
CASSGGTPAGTQYF TGCGCCAGCAGCGGCGGGACTCCAGCCGGTACGCAGTATTTT TRBJ2-3 . . TRBV5-1
CASSQGLPGNYGYTF TGTGCCAGCAGCCAAGGGCTCCCCGGGAACTATGGCTACACCTTC TRBJ1-2 once . TRBV3-1/TRBV3-2
CASISGHDYGYTF TGTGCCAGCATATCGGGACACGACTATGGCTACACCTTC TRBJ1-2 few . TRBV2
CASSRNGAYGYTF TGTGCCAGCAGTCGGAACGGGGCATATGGCTACACCTTC TRBJ1-2 . . TRBV28
CASSRDRDYGYTF TGTGCCAGCAGCCGAGACAGAGACTATGGCTACACCTTC TRBJ1-2 . . TRBV14
CASSLGTGAGFMYEQYF TGTGCCAGCAGCTTAGGAACGGGGGCTGGCTTTATGTACGAGCAGTACTTC TRBJ2-7 . . TRBV7-2
CASSYEQMNTEAFF TGTGCCAGCAGTTACGAACAGATGAACACTGAAGCTTTCTTT TRBJ1-1 . . TRBV6-2/TRBV6-3
CAISGTSGGYNEQFF TGTGCCATCAGCGGGACTAGCGGGGGGTACAATGAGCAGTTCTTC TRBJ2-1 . TRBD2 TRBV10-3
CATSERDTQYF TGTGCCACCTCGGAAAGAGATACGCAGTATTTT TRBJ2-3 . . TRBV24-1
CASSYSGELFF TGTGCCAGCAGCTACTCCGGGGAGCTGTTTTTT TRBJ2-2 . . TRBV2
CASSSGTAAKGRINYGYTF TGTGCCAGCAGTTCCGGGACAGCCGCCAAGGGTCGCATAAACTATGGCTACACCTTC TRBJ1-2 . TRBD1 TRBV28
CASQGGLSTDTQYF TGTGCCAGCCAAGGGGGCCTTAGCACAGATACGCAGTATTTT TRBJ2-3 . TRBD1 TRBV9
CASSEAALYEQYF TGTGCCAGCAGTGAAGCGGCCCTCTACGAGCAGTACTTC TRBJ2-7 . . TRBV6-1
CASSPIFGRGTEAFF TGTGCCAGCAGCCCGATATTTGGGCGAGGCACTGAAGCTTTCTTT TRBJ1-1 . . TRBV11-2
CASSLVFGRLYNEQFF TGTGCCAGCAGCTTAGTCTTTGGGCGGCTATACAATGAGCAGTTCTTC TRBJ2-1 . . TRBV11-2
CASSYVAGGPDTGELFF TGTGCCAGCAGTTACGTGGCGGGGGGGCCGGACACCGGGGAGCTGTTTTTT TRBJ2-2 . TRBD2 TRBV6-2/TRBV6-3
CAWSDGTLNQPQHF TGTGCCTGGAGTGACGGGACTCTCAATCAGCCCCAGCATTTT TRBJ1-5 . . TRBV30
CASMGGPNEKLFF TGTGCCAGCATGGGTGGGCCTAATGAAAAACTGTTTTTT TRBJ1-4 few . TRBV6-5
CASDPAGQLYGYTF TGTGCCAGCGATCCCGCGGGGCAACTCTATGGCTACACCTTC TRBJ1-2 once . TRBV6-6
CASSGRTGVIDEKLFF TGTGCCAGCAGCGGCCGGACAGGGGTTATTGATGAAAAACTGTTTTTT TRBJ1-4 . TRBD1 TRBV7-8
CARSFPQRRGTEAFF TGTGCCAGAAGCTTTCCCCAGAGACGAGGGACTGAAGCTTTCTTT TRBJ1-1 . . TRBV5-3
CASSHPDRRELFF TGCGCCAGCAGCCACCCGGACAGGCGGGAGCTGTTTTTT TRBJ2-2 . TRBD1 TRBV4-1
CASSTPGQMVRLSNQPQHF TGTGCCAGTAGTACCCCGGGACAGATGGTTCGACTAAGCAATCAGCCCCAGCATTTT TRBJ1-5 . TRBD1 TRBV19
CASLPGQVNTEAFF TGTGCCAGCTTGCCGGGACAGGTGAACACTGAAGCTTTCTTT TRBJ1-1 . TRBD1 TRBV2
CASSTDSNYGYTF TGTGCCAGCAGCACCGACAGTAACTATGGCTACACCTTC TRBJ1-2 . . TRBV6-5
CASKQGGYNEQFF TGTGCCAGTAAACAGGGGGGGTACAATGAGCAGTTCTTC TRBJ2-1 . . TRBV19
CASRPQTGGREAFF TGCGCCAGCAGACCCCAGACAGGGGGCCGCGAAGCTTTCTTT TRBJ1-1 . TRBD1 TRBV5-1
CASSQTGFGQPQHF TGTGCCAGCAGCCAGACAGGGTTTGGTCAGCCCCAGCATTTT TRBJ1-5 . TRBD1 TRBV3-1/TRBV3-2
CASSGWRVSKNIQYF TGTGCCAGCAGCGGATGGAGGGTCTCCAAAAACATTCAGTACTTC TRBJ2-4 . . TRBV11-2